This T cell receptor (beta chain) was retrieved from a study of vaccination and CD4 T cells after COVID-19. Study information: Six male and four female convalescents took part, two of them Hispanic. Post-vaccination specimens were collected at a median of approximately 72 days following dose two (range 14 to 241).

The treatment denotes: roughly 10-day PBMC culture with coronavirus spike peptide pools or control peptides (ViraFEST assay). The Oncomine TCR Beta short-read assay generated sequence data from the DNA of cultured CD4+ T cells. From cultured CD4+ T cells, genomic DNA was extracted. TCRdb passed the PCR reads through MiXCR, listing each CDR3 protein once. The sample contains about 19,000 distinct CDR3 sequences, roughly 23% of which appear only once. Turning to this clonotype: Its target is not known.

Germline V gene data show CDR1 as SGHTA and CDR2 as FQGTGA. CDR3 size: 12 residues. Between the trimmed V and J ends, which lost 5 bases and 10 bases, there was a span of 12 bases. J is TRBJ2-1 and V is TRBV7-3, with D possibly TRBD2 on 7 matching bases. The specimen sequenced was cultured CD4+ T cells from blood. The sequence was obtained from a human donor with COVID-19. The CDR3 nucleotides read TGTGCCAGCAGCGCAGGGGAGGGGGAGCAGTTCTTC. As protein: CASSAGEGEQFF.